This T cell receptor (delta chain) originates from a study of delta chains in infants with herpesvirus infections (dated 2023 in TCRdb). For the wider study: To characterize gammadelta T cell responses to primary cytomegalovirus (CMV) infection, researchers prospectively followed a birth cohort of Ugandan infants starting at birth. In infants who were infected with CMV after birth, the study searched for a public fetal Vdelta1/Vgamma8 gammadelta TCR clonotype. Using PBMC, gammadelta TCRs were sequenced for approximately 20 CMV-infected infants, one of whom was congenitally infected, and for roughly 8 CMV-uninfected infants who had enough sample available. Infant blood samples fell into approximate age groups of 1.5, 4, 8 and 12 months. Previously published Belgian fetal and cord blood gammadelta TCR data were added only for comparison and were not generated in this cohort. What the work shows at the level of the full study, not this receptor alone: In CMV-uninfected infants, the public clonotype might still be present but below the detection limit. The public Vdelta1 clonotype appeared in about 20% of the 18 CMV-infected infants: three infected postnatally before 120 days of age, plus the congenitally infected infant. The public clonotype was found only at the first time point after infection and was absent in uninfected infants and in those infected after 120 days. Within Vdelta1 cells, the frequency of the public clonotype appeared to be inversely correlated with age at infection and to decay rapidly, seemingly not persisting past roughly two months. The authors noted a small sample size and no race- or environment-matched controls, since nearly all Ugandans acquire CMV before adulthood.

The CDR3 runs 16 residues from the cysteine to the phenylalanine. The CDR3 DNA has 48 bases and is translated from base 1. Based on the germline V gene, the CDR1 and CDR2 sequences are GEAIGNYY and EKD. Remarks on this clone: Which antigen it targets is not known. With a much larger clone just one base away, this may be a read error.

Pregnant women receiving prenatal care in Kampala, Uganda, were recruited, and the infants of these women were enrolled, with documentation of maternal HIV status required. Weekly visits were made to families, and infant clinical information, oral swabs and peripheral blood were collected beginning at 6 weeks of age and every 4 months thereafter. Blood was drawn into heparin tubes, and PBMC were separated by Ficoll-Paque density gradient centrifugation and then cryopreserved. The library relied on RT-PCR. TCR cDNA was generated by reverse transcription of PBMC RNA with SuperScript II and gamma-chain- and delta-chain-specific primers. cDNA was purified with AMPure XP beads, amplified, and indexed with Illumina adapters using the Nextera XT Index Kit. Sequencing of the gammadelta TCR libraries was done on an Illumina MiSeq using a V2 300-cycle kit. The paper's processing steps were these. Using MiXCR v2.1.12, CDR3 sequences were assembled, and reads were mapped onto D, J and V genes obtained from GenBank. VDJtools v1.2.1 was used to carry out repertoire analyses of the CDR3 clonotypes. With CATT, TCRdb called clones again from the public reads; duplicate DNA rows were later joined. These V and J calls originate from TCRdb's pipeline instead of the authors' own analysis. The sample yields thousands of delta-chain clones; roughly 35% were counted once. The ten largest account for around 5% of the sample.

The sequence joins TRDV2 to TRDJ3; a tentative D match to TRDD1 spans 5 bases. Specimen: peripheral blood, collected at time point 4 of longitudinal follow-up. This receptor was obtained from a human donor who was a Ugandan infant, either HIV-exposed or HIV-unexposed (not recorded which). The CDR3: CACDTIATPSTQQMFF. The nucleotides read TGTGCCTGTGACACAATAGCAACGCCATCCACCCAACAGATGTTTTTC.